This TCR beta chain was profiled in a study of type 1 and type 2 diabetes patients. Study information: CD4+ or CD8+ T cells were positively selected from PBMCs with microbeads.

PCR was run on genomic DNA. The TCR beta CDR3 region was amplified using 30 forward and 13 reverse primers. TCRdb passed the multiplex PCR reads through MiXCR, listing each CDR3 protein once. Of approximately 260,000 distinct CDR3 sequences in the sample, over 45% were seen once. Trimming pared 8 bases from V and 0 bases from J, leaving 14 bases between. Germline V CDR1 and CDR2: LNHDA, SQIVND (reference sequence). The CDR3 covers 16 residues. General study results and limits: Age and gender were not matched between study groups, possibly biasing interpretation.

On this clonotype: The target antigen is unknown.

The chain is built from TRBV19 and TRBJ2-6; D remains ambiguous. Sequenced: peripheral blood mononuclear cells (PBMCs). This TCR derives from a man aged 18-30 years with type 2 diabetes. In DNA, the CDR3 is TGTGCCAGTGTCTTGGATGCTGACTCTGGGGCCAACGTCCTGACTTTC. This codes for CASVLDADSGANVLTF.